The 14 T cell receptor beta chains in this list originate from one sample, sequenced in a study of graft-versus-host responses after intestinal transplantation. These TCRs are of unknown antigen specificity. Measured with immunoSEQ multiplex PCR; TCRdb has only the in-frame clones, and not every one. The data hold about 90,000 clones, with approximately 92% observed a single time. Material: unstimulated CD8+ T cells sorted from spleen or lymph node cells, obtained before transplant. All receptors come from a human donor who was the organ donor for an intestinal transplant.

The chain joins TRBV6-1 to TRBJ1-3; 10 nucleotides match TRBD1. The CDR3 length is 18 residues. V was clipped by 4 bases and J by 0 bases; unmatched bases: 9. Germline V gives CDR1 MNHNS, CDR2 SASEGT. This CDR3 is CASSGQGAQLLSGNTIYF. As DNA, the CDR3 is TGTGCCAGCAGTGGACAGGGGGCGCAACTCCTCTCTGGAAACACCATATATTTT.

The gene calls are TRBV9 and TRBJ2-1, with TRBD1 matching 7 bases. Germline CDR1 SGDLS, CDR2 YYNGEE. The CDR3 length is 12 residues. V lost 3 bases and J lost 6; bases outside the gene matches: 0. DNA for the CDR3: TGTGCCAGCAGCGGACAGGGCAATGAGCAGTTCTTC. Its protein is CASSGQGNEQFF. Filled out from reference TRBV9 and TRBJ2-1, the complete variable domain reads DSGVTQTPKHLITATGQRVTLRCSPRSGDLSVYWYQQSLDQGLQFLIQYYNGEERAKGNILERFSAQQFPDLHSELNLSSLELGDSALYFCASSGQGNEQFFGPGTRLTVL.

V usage is TRBV6-5 and J usage is TRBJ2-5, with D possibly matching TRBD2 (6 bases). Trimming took 2 bases from V and 5 from J, leaving 6 bases between them. The CDR3 length is 12 residues. Germline V gene lookup returns CDR1 MNHEY and CDR2 SVGAGI. CDR3 sequence (DNA): TGTGCCAGCAGTTACGGGGGGGAGACCCAGTACTTC. It translates to CASSYGGETQYF.

The chain combines TRBV7-2 with TRBJ2-1; no clear D gene. Germline V gene lookup returns CDR1 SGHTA and CDR2 FQGNSA. The CDR3 is 13 residues long. Deletions cut 2 bases from V and 7 bases from J, with 9 bases between. The CDR3 DNA reads TGTGCCAGCAGCTTACTCTCGAGGAATGAGCAGTTCTTC. This sequence encodes CASSLLSRNEQFF.

This chain joins TRBV5-4 and TRBJ2-7; TRBD1 matches 8 bases. The CDR3 covers 15 residues. Trimming at V came to 7 bases and at J to 3 bases, leaving 12 bases not matched to a gene. Germline lookup yields CDR1 SGHNT and CDR2 YYREEE (reference sequence). The CDR3 DNA follows: TGTGCCAGCGCCCAACTCGGACAGGGTGTCTACGAGCAGTACTTC. Amino acid sequence: CASAQLGQGVYEQYF.

This clone has just one count. The CDR3 DNA is TGTGCCAGCAGCCCCACTAGCTCCTACGAGCAGTACTTC. Amino acid sequence: CASSPTSSYEQYF. V gene TRBV7-6 combines with J gene TRBJ2-7, with D possibly being TRBD2 (5 bases). Germline V CDR1 and CDR2: SGHVS, FNYEAQ. The length of the CDR3 is 13 residues. With 5 bases removed from V and 0 bases from J, the gap between germline ends came to 8 bases.

This clone is a singleton in its sample. CDR3 DNA: TGTGCCAGCAGCTCCACAGGGTTTTACGAGCAGTACTTC. Translation gives CASSSTGFYEQYF. The chain carries TRBV7-2 and TRBJ2-7; D might be TRBD1 (6 bases). Germline CDR1 and CDR2: SGHTA and FQGNSA. The V end was cut by 4 bases, the J end by 4 bases, with 11 bases between. This CDR3 has 13 residues.

This chain links TRBV5-8 with TRBJ2-1, with D tentatively TRBD2 (6 bases). V lost 2 bases, J lost 0 bases, and 15 bases lay in between. The CDR3 is 17 amino acids. The V gene's germline CDR1 is SGHTS and CDR2 YDEGEE. CDR3 residues: CASSLRLVVSSYNEQFF. The CDR3 DNA reads TGTGCCAGCAGCTTAAGACTAGTTGTTTCCTCCTACAATGAGCAGTTCTTC.

V is TRBV7-2 and J is TRBJ1-4; no definite D call. The CDR3 has 15 amino acids. Germline CDR1 SGHTA, CDR2 FQGNSA. Between the trimmed V and J ends, which lost 1 base and 8 bases, there was a span of 14 bases. As DNA, the CDR3 is TGTGCCAGCAGCTTAGTACCAGCGTTTCCCGAAAAACTGTTTTTT. Translation: CASSLVPAFPEKLFF.

The chain is built from TRBV4-3 and TRBJ1-1; D not certain. Germline lookup yields CDR1 LGHNA and CDR2 YSLEER. Trimming took off 0 bases at V and 2 bases at J, with 16 bases between the two ends. The CDR3 sequence is 17 residues long. CDR3 nucleotide sequence: TGCGCCAGCAGCCAAGATGTGGAAGGGCCGGGAAACACTGAAGCTTTCTTT. Protein sequence: CASSQDVEGPGNTEAFF.

CDR3 sequence: CASSSGGRETQYF. CDR3 in DNA: TGTGCCAGCAGCTCGGGGGGAAGGGAGACCCAGTACTTC. The gene calls are TRBV5-4 and TRBJ2-5; 7 nucleotides agree with TRBD2. The germline gives CDR1 SGHNT, CDR2 YYREEE (reference sequence). CDR3 size: 13 residues. With V trimmed by 3 bases and J by 5 bases, 4 bases remained unmatched. The full variable domain, with the rest looked up from reference TRBV5-4 and TRBJ2-5, is ETGVTQSPTHLIKTRGQQVTLRCSSQSGHNTVSWYQQALGQGPQFIFQYYREEENGRGNFPPRFSGLQFPNYSSELNVNALELDDSALYLCASSSGGRETQYFGPGTRLLVL.

The chain carries TRBV9 and TRBJ1-2, with 9 bases matching TRBD1. With V trimmed by 3 bases and J by 4 bases, 7 bases remained unmatched. Germline loops: CDR1 SGDLS, CDR2 YYNGEE. The CDR3 loop spans 15 amino acids. CDR3 sequence reads: CASSGGQGASYGYTF. The CDR3 DNA is TGTGCCAGCAGCGGGGGACAGGGCGCCTCCTATGGCTACACCTTC. The whole variable domain, remainder taken from reference TRBV9 and TRBJ1-2, is DSGVTQTPKHLITATGQRVTLRCSPRSGDLSVYWYQQSLDQGLQFLIQYYNGEERAKGNILERFSAQQFPDLHSELNLSSLELGDSALYFCASSGGQGASYGYTFGSGTRLTVV.

Only one count was recorded for this clone. V usage is TRBV19 and J usage is TRBJ1-5; 8 positions agree with TRBD1. Germline-derived CDR1 and CDR2 are LNHDA and SQIVND (reference sequence). The CDR3 runs 17 residues. After removal of 4 bases from V and 3 bases from J, the junction contained 11 bases not matched to a gene. CDR3 DNA: TGTGCCAGTAGTAGTGCAGTGGGGACAGGATACAATCAGCCCCAGCATTTT. Translated: CASSSAVGTGYNQPQHF.

This chain uses TRBV30 with TRBJ1-2; D may be TRBD1 (5 bases). Trimming took off 3 bases at V and 2 bases at J, with 19 bases between the two ends. Per germline, CDR1 GTSNPN and CDR2 SVGIG (reference sequence). This CDR3 has 16 amino acids. CDR3 coding DNA: TGTGCCTGGAGGGCTCCGGGCAGGGTTATCAACTATGGCTACACCTTC. It is translated as CAWRAPGRVINYGYTF.